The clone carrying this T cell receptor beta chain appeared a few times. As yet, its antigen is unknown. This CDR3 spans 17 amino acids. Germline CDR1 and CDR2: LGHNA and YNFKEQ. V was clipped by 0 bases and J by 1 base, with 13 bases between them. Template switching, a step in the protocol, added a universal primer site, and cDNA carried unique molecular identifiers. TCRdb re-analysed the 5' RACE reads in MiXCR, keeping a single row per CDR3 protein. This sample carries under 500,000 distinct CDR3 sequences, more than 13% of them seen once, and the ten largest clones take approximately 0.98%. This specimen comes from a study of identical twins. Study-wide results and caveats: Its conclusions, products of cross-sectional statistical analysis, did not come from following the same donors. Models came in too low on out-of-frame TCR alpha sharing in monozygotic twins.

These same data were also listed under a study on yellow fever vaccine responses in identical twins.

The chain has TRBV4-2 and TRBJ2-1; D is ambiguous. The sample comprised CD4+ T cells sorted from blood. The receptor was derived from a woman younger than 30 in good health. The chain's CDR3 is CASSQDPGQSSYNEQFF. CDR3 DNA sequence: TGTGCCAGCAGCCAAGATCCCGGGCAGTCATCCTACAATGAGCAGTTCTTC.